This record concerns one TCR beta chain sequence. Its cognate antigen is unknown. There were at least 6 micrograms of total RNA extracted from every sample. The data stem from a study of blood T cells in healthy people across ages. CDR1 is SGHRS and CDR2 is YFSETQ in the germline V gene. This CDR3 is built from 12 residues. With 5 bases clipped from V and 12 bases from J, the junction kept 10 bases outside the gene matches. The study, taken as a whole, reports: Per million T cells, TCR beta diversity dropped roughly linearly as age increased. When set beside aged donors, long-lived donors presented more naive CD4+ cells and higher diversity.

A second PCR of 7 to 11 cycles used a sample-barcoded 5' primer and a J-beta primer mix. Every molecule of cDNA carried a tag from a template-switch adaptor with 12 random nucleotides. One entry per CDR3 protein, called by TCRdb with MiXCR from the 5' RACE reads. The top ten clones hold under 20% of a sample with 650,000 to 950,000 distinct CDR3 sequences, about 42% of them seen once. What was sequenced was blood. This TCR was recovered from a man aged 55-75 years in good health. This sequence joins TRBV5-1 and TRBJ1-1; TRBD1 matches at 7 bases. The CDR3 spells CASRGDSPRTFF. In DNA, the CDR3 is TGCGCCAGCAGGGGGGACAGCCCAAGAACTTTCTTT.